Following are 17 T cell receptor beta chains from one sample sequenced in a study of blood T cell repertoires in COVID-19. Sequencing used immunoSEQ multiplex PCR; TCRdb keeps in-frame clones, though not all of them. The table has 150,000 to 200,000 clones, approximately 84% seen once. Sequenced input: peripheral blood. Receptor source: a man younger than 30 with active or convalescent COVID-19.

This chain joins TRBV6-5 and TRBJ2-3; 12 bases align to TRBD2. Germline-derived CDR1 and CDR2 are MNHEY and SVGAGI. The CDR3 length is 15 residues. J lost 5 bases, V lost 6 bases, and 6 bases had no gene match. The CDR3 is CASSRTSGIGDTQYF. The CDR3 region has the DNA TGTGCCAGCAGCCGGACTAGCGGGATAGGAGATACGCAGTATTTT.

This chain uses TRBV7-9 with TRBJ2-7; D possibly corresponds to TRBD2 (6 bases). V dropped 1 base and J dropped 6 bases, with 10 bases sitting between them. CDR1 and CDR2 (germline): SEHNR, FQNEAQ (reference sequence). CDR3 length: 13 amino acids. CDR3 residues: CASSLEGGFEQYF. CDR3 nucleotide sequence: TGTGCCAGCAGCTTAGAGGGAGGTTTCGAGCAGTACTTC.

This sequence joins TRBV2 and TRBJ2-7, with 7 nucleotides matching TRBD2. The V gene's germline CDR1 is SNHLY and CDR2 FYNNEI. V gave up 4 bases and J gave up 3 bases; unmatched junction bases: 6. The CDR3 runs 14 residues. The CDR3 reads CASSAGTNRYEQYF. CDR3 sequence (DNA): TGTGCCAGCAGTGCCGGGACTAACCGCTACGAGCAGTACTTC.

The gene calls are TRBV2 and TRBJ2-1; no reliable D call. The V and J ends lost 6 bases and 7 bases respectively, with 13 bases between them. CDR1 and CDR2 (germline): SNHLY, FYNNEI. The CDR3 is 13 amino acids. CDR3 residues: CASRNSPANEQFF. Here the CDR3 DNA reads TGTGCCAGCAGGAATAGCCCAGCGAATGAGCAGTTCTTC.

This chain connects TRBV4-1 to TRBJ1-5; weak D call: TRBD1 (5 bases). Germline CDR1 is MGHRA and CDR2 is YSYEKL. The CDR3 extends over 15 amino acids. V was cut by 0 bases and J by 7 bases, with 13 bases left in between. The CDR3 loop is CASSQDGGVGQPQHF. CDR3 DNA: TGCGCCAGCAGCCAAGATGGGGGGGTCGGGCAGCCCCAGCATTTT.

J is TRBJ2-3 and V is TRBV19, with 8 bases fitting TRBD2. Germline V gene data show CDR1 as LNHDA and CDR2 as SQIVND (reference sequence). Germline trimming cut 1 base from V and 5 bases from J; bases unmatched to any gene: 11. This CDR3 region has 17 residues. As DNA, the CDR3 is TGTGCCAGTAGTATAGCAGGGCTAGCGGGTGGGGAAGATACGCAGTATTTT. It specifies CASSIAGLAGGEDTQYF.

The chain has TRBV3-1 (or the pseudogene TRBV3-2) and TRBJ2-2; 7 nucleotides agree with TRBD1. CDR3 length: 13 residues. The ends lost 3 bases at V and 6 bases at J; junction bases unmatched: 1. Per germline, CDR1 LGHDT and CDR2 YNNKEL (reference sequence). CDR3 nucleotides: TGTGCCAGCAGCCATGGACAGGCCGGGGAGCTGTTTTTT. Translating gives CASSHGQAGELFF.

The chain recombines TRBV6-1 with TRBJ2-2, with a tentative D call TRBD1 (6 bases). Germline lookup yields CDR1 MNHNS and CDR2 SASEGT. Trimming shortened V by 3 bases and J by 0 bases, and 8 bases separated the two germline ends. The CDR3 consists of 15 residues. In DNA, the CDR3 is TGTGCCAGCAGTGATTACAGGGCGAACACCGGGGAGCTGTTTTTT. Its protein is CASSDYRANTGELFF.

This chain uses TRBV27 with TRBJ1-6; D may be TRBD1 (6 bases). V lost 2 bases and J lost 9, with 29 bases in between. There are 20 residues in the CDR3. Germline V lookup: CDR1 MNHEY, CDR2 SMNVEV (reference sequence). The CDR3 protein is CASSLIAHPRMGGASSPLHF. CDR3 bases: TGTGCCAGCAGTTTAATCGCTCATCCTCGAATGGGGGGGGCGTCTTCACCCCTCCACTTT.

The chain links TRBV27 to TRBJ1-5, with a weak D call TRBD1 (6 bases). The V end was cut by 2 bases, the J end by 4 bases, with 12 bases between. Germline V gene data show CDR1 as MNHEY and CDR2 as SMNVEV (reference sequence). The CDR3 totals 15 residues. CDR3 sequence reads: CASSLRQGKNQPQHF. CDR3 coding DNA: TGTGCCAGCAGTTTACGGCAGGGGAAAAATCAGCCCCAGCATTTT.

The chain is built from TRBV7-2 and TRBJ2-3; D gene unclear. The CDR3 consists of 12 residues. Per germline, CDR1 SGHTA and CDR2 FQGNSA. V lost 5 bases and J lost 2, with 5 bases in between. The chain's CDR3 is CASSPTTDTQYF. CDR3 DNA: TGTGCCAGCAGCCCTACCACAGATACGCAGTATTTT.

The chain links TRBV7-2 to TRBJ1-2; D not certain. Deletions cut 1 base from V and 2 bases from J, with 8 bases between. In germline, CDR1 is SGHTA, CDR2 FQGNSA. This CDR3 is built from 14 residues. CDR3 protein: CASSLGPGNYGYTF. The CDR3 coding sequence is TGTGCCAGCAGCTTAGGGCCGGGAAACTATGGCTACACCTTC.

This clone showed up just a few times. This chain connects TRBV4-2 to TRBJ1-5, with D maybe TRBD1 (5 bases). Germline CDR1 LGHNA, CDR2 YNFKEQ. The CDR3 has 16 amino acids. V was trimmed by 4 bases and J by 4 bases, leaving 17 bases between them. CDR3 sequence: CASSLYPTDDNQPQHF. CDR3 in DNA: TGTGCCAGCAGCCTATACCCGACAGACGATAATCAGCCCCAGCATTTT.

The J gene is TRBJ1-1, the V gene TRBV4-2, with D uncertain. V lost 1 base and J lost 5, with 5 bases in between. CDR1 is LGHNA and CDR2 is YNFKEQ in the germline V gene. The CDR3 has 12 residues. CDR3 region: CASSQVSTEAFF. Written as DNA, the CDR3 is TGTGCCAGCAGCCAAGTATCGACTGAAGCTTTCTTT.

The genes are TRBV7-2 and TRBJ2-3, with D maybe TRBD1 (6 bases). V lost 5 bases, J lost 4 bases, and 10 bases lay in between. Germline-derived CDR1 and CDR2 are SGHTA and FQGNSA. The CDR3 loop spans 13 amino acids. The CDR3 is CASSKQGSDTQYF. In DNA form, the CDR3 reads TGTGCCAGCAGCAAACAGGGCTCAGATACGCAGTATTTT.

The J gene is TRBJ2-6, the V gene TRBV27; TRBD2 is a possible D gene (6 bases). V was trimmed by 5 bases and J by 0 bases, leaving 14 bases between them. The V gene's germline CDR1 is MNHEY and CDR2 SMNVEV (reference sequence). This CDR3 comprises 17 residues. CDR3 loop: CASSGGFFNSGANVLTF. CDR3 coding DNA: TGTGCCAGCAGTGGGGGGTTCTTCAACTCTGGGGCCAACGTCCTGACTTTC. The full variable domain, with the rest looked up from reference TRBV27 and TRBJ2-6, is EAQVTQNPRYLITVTGKKLTVTCSQNMNHEYMSWYRQDPGLGLRQIYYSMNVEVTDKGDVPEGYKVSRKEKRNFPLILESPSPNQTSLYFCASSGGFFNSGANVLTFGAGSRLTVL.

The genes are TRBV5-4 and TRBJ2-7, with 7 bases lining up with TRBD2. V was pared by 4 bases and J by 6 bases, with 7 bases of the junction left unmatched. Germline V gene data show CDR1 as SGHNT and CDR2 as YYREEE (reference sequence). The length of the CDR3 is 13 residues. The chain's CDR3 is CASSPSGIPEQYF. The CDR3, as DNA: TGTGCCAGCAGCCCAAGCGGGATACCCGAGCAGTACTTC.